This TCR beta chain derives from a study of blood T cell repertoires in COVID-19 (dated by TCRdb to 2020 to 2021). Context from the whole study: Collaborator samples came from the United States, Italy and Spain and covered acute and convalescent phases of COVID-19. Nearly every sample came with metadata listing a de-identified subject ID, COVID-19 status, age in years and sex. The repertoires were made available in a free public database intended to serve as a resource for research on the immune response to SARS-CoV-2. The samples were drawn from two sources: the first 160 participants of the ongoing ImmuneRACE study, and 1,200 or so subjects contributed by 6 global collaborators. Subjects who had been exposed to COVID-19, were actively infected with it, or had recovered from it provided the deeply sampled blood TCRbeta repertoires that made up the dataset. The material from the prospective study consisted of cDNA or gDNA derived from T cells, B-cell-depleted T cells, or PBMCs. Where available, HLA class I and class II types were taken from metadata supplied by the sample provider and were not determined by assay-based typing. The paper's findings and limits, for the study overall: Clinical and demographic metadata were provided uncurated, with the amount varying by source and participant.

In the prospective study, participants were roughly 18 to 95 years old, resided in about two dozen geographic areas of the United States, and were enrolled through a virtual design. Cohort assignment in the prospective study relied on participant-reported clinical history from a screening survey and a study questionnaire. ImmuneRACE Cohort 3 recovered participants were defined by two consecutive negative NP/OP PCR tests, healthcare professional clearance, or symptom resolution. Mobile phlebotomists in the prospective study collected whole blood, serum and a nasopharyngeal or oropharyngeal swab from every participant. Additional blood draws and questionnaires over an approximately 2-month period could optionally be provided by prospective study participants. Blood samples from the prospective study were shipped frozen or at room temperature prior to DNA extraction. As concerns this clone: Its recognized antigen is unknown. Within one base of it there is no much larger clone, and no base qualities were kept.

The immunoSEQ Assay, a bias-controlled multiplex PCR, was used to amplify TCRbeta CDR3 regions from genomic DNA. The authors' pipeline ran thus. The number of nucleated cells in each sample was estimated from the amplification of reference gene primers within the assay. To quantify the absolute abundance of each unique TCRbeta CDR3 rearrangement, sequence reads were collapsed and filtered. For each sample, productive Simpson clonality was calculated as the square root of Simpson's diversity index across productive rearrangements. TCRdb mirrors the immuneACCESS table, restricted to in-frame sequences. Some clones are absent from its copies; in checked studies, under half trace to an unresolved V gene, and the reason for the others is unknown. V and J calls and clone size are as listed in that table; D and trimming were resolved from the DNA. The sample yields about 170,000 clones; roughly 83% were counted once. 4% to 4.5% of the sample belongs to the ten largest clones.

The sequence was obtained from a woman in her fifties or sixties who had recovered from COVID-19. Sequencing was done on a sample of PBMCs or T cells enriched from blood (not recorded which).

The DNA sequence is TGTGCCAGCAGTTCGAGTGACAGGACGTATGGCTACACCTTC. Protein translation: CASSSSDRTYGYTF. The chain is assembled from TRBV27 and TRBJ1-2; TRBD1 is perhaps the D gene, given 6 matching bases. For CDR1 and CDR2, the germline V gene (reference sequence) lists MNHEY and SMNVEV. Trimming removed 4 bases from V and 5 bases from J, leaving 14 bases between the germline ends. The CDR3 runs 14 residues from the cysteine to the phenylalanine. CDR3 DNA only is kept here, 42 bases in frame from base 1.